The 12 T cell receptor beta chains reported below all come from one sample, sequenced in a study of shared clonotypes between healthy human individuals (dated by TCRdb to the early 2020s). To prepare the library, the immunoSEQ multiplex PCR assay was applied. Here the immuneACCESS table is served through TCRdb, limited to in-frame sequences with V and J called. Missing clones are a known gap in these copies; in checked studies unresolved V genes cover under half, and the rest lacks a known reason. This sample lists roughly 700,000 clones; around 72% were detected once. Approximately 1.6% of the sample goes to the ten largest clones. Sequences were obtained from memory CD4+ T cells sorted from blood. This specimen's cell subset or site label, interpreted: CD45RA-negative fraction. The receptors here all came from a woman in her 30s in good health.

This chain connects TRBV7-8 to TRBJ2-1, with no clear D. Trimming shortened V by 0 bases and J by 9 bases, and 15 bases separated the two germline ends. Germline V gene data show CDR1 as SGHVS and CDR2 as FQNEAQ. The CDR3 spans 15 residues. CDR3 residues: CASSLASSYPVEQFF. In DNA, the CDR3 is TGTGCCAGCAGCTTAGCGTCGTCGTACCCCGTTGAGCAGTTCTTC.

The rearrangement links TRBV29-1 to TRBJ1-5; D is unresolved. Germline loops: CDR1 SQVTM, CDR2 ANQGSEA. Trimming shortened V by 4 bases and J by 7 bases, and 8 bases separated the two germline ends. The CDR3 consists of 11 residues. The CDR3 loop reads CSVARPQPQHF. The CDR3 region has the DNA TGCAGCGTTGCCCGCCCCCAGCCCCAGCATTTT.

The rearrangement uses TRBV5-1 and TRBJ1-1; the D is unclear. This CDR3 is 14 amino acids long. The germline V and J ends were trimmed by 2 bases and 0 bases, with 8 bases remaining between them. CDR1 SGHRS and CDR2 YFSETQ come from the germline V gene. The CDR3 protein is CASSLDNMNTEAFF. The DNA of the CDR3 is TGCGCCAGCAGCTTAGACAACATGAACACTGAAGCTTTCTTT.

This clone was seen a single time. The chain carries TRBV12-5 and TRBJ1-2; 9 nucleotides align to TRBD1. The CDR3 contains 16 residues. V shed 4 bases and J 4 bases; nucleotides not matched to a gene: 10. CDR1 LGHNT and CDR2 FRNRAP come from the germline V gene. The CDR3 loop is CASGYLGTGLSYGYTF. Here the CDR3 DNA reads TGTGCTAGTGGTTATCTCGGGACAGGGCTCTCCTATGGCTACACCTTC.

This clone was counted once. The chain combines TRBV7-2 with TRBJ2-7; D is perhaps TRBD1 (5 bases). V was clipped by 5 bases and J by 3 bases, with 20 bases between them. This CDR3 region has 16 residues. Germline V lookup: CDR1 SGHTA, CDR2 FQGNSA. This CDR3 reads CASSPTDRISIYEQYF. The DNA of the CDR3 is TGTGCCAGCAGCCCAACCGACAGAATTTCCATCTACGAGCAGTACTTC.

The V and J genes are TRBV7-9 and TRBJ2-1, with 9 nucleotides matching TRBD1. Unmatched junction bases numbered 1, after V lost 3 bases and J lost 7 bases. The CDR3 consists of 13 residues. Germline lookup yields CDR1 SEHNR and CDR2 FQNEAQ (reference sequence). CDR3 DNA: TGTGCCAGCAGCTTGACAGGGGGGAATGAGCAGTTCTTC. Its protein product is CASSLTGGNEQFF.

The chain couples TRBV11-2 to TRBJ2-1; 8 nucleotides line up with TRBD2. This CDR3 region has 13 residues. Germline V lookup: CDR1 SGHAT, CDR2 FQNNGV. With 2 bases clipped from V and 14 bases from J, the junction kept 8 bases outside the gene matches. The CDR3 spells CASSLFATSDKFF. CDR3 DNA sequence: TGTGCCAGCAGCTTATTCGCGACTAGCGATAAGTTCTTC.

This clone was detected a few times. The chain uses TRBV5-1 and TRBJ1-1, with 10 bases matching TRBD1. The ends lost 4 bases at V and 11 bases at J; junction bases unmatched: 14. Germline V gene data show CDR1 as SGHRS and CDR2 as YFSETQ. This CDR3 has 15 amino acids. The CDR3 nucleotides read TGCGCCAGCAGCCAGACGGGACAGGGGATATGGCTGGCTTTCTTT. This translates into CASSQTGQGIWLAFF.

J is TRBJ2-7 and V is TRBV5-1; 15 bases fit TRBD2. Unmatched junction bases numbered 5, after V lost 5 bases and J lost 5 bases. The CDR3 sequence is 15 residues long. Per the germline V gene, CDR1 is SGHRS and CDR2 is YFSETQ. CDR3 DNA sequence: TGCGCCAGCAGGGGACTAGCGGGAGGTTCCCACGAGCAGTACTTC. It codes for CASRGLAGGSHEQYF. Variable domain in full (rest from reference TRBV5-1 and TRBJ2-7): KAGVTQTPRYLIKTRGQQVTLSCSPISGHRSVSWYQQTPGQGLQFLFEYFSETQRNKGNFPGRFSGRQFSNSRSEMNVSTLELGDSALYLCASRGLAGGSHEQYFGPGTRLTVT.

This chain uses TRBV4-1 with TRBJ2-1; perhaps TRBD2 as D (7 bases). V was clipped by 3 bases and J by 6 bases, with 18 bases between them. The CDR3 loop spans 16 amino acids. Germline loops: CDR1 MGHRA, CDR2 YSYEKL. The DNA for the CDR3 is TGCGCCAGCAGCCATGGGGGGCTGGGAGGGGTCAATGAGCAGTTCTTC. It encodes CASSHGGLGGVNEQFF.

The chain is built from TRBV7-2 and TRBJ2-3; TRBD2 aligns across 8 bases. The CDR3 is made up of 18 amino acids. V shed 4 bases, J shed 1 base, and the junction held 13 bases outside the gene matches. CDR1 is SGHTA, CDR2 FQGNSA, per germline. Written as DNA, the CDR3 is TGTGCCAGCAGCTCAAACCAGAGGACTAGCTCGCGCACAGATACGCAGTATTTT. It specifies CASSSNQRTSSRTDTQYF.

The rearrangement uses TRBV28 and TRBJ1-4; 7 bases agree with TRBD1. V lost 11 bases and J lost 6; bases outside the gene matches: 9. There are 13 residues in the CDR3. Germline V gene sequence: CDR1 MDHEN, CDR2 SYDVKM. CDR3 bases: TGTGCCCTAAGGGCAGGGGGGGATGAAAAACTGTTTTTT. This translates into CALRAGGDEKLFF.